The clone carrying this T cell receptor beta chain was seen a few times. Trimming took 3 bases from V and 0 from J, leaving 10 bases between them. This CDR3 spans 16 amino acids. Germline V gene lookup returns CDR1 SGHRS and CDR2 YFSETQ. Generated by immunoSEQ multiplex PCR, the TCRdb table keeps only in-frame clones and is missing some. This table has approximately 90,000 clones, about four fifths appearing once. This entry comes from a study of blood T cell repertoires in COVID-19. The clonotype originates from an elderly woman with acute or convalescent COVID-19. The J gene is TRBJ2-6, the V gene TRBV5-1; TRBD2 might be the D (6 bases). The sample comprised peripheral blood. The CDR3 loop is CASSSVGGSGANVLTF. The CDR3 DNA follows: TGCGCCAGCAGCTCTGTCGGGGGCTCTGGGGCCAACGTCCTGACTTTC.